This is a list of T cell receptor beta chains from one sample in a study of early T cells in non-severe SARS-CoV-2 infection. TCRdb redid the calling of the 5' RACE reads with MiXCR, one entry per CDR3 protein. The table lists around 89,000 distinct CDR3 sequences, roughly 15% of them singletons, with about 0.59% in the top ten. The sequencing sample was made of whole blood. The receptors here all came from an adult who was a healthcare worker with PCR-confirmed SARS-CoV-2 infection or an uninfected control (not recorded which). Both conserved end residues are part of each CDR3. Fields, in order: clone size, V gene, D gene, J gene, CDR3 DNA, CDR3 protein. The D gene is left open where the match is weak. Clone size is stated in some rows and not others, as once, few, many or a class when expanded.

clone_size: once; v_call: TRBV2; d_call: NA; j_call: TRBJ2-3; cdr3_nt: TGTGCCAGCAGTTACAGGGTATTAAGCGTCACAGATACGCAGTATTTT; cdr3_aa: CASSYRVLSVTDTQYF
clone_size: NA; v_call: TRBV20-1; d_call: NA; j_call: TRBJ2-5; cdr3_nt: TGCAGTGCTAGACTGACAGGATGGGAGACCCAGTACTTC; cdr3_aa: CSARLTGWETQYF
clone_size: many; v_call: TRBV5-1; d_call: TRBD1; j_call: TRBJ1-2; cdr3_nt: TGCGCCAGCAGCCTGGGTCAGGGGGCAAGCGGCTATGGCTACACCTTC; cdr3_aa: CASSLGQGASGYGYTF
clone_size: once; v_call: TRBV9; d_call: NA; j_call: TRBJ2-1; cdr3_nt: TGTGCCAGCAGCCAACCAAACAGGTACAATGAGCAGTTCTTC; cdr3_aa: CASSQPNRYNEQFF
clone_size: NA; v_call: TRBV3-1; d_call: NA; j_call: TRBJ2-6; cdr3_nt: TGTGCCAGCAGCCACCTCTCCGGGGAGGTCCCTGGGGCCAACGTCCTGACTTTC; cdr3_aa: CASSHLSGEVPGANVLTF
clone_size: NA; v_call: TRBV29-1; d_call: TRBD1; j_call: TRBJ1-2; cdr3_nt: TGCAGCGTCGCTCAGGGGGCGTTTAACTATGGCTACACCTTC; cdr3_aa: CSVAQGAFNYGYTF
clone_size: NA; v_call: TRBV29-1; d_call: TRBD1; j_call: TRBJ1-1; cdr3_nt: TGCAGCGCCGGGACAGGGTATGCTTTCTTT; cdr3_aa: CSAGTGYAFF
clone_size: many; v_call: TRBV12-3/TRBV12-4; d_call: NA; j_call: TRBJ1-5; cdr3_nt: TGTGCCAGCAGTTTATGGGCAGCGGTAGAAAATAATCAGCCCCAGCATTTT; cdr3_aa: CASSLWAAVENNQPQHF
clone_size: few; v_call: TRBV6-6; d_call: TRBD1; j_call: TRBJ1-2; cdr3_nt: TGTGCCAGCGTTAGACAGGGGCTGAACTATGGCTACACCTTC; cdr3_aa: CASVRQGLNYGYTF
clone_size: NA; v_call: TRBV5-1; d_call: TRBD2; j_call: TRBJ2-1; cdr3_nt: TGCGCCAGCAGCTTGGTCGGGGGGAACAATGAGCAGTTCTTC; cdr3_aa: CASSLVGGNNEQFF
clone_size: few; v_call: TRBV18; d_call: NA; j_call: TRBJ1-1; cdr3_nt: TGTGCCAGCTCACCACCGGAGGGGTTTGAAGCTTTCTTT; cdr3_aa: CASSPPEGFEAFF
clone_size: few; v_call: TRBV7-3; d_call: NA; j_call: TRBJ2-1; cdr3_nt: TGTGCCAGCAGCTTAGCAGCGGTACCCTACAATGAGCAGTTCTTC; cdr3_aa: CASSLAAVPYNEQFF
clone_size: few; v_call: TRBV7-9; d_call: TRBD1; j_call: TRBJ1-1; cdr3_nt: TGTGCCAGCGGTGGTACAGGGGACACTGAAGCTTTCTTT; cdr3_aa: CASGGTGDTEAFF
clone_size: NA; v_call: TRBV20-1; d_call: NA; j_call: TRBJ1-3; cdr3_nt: TGCAGTGCTAGGGACCAGGCTTACTCTGGAAACACCATATATTTT; cdr3_aa: CSARDQAYSGNTIYF
clone_size: many; v_call: TRBV15; d_call: NA; j_call: TRBJ2-1; cdr3_nt: TGTGCCACCAGCAGAGATAGGGCGTTAAGGAATGAGCAGTTCTTC; cdr3_aa: CATSRDRALRNEQFF
clone_size: NA; v_call: TRBV28; d_call: NA; j_call: TRBJ2-1; cdr3_nt: TGTGCCAGCAGTTCACCACCCAGGGATGGGCAGTTCTTC; cdr3_aa: CASSSPPRDGQFF
clone_size: many; v_call: TRBV5-6; d_call: NA; j_call: TRBJ1-3; cdr3_nt: TGTGCCAGCAGCCGAGAATACTCTGGAAACACCATATATTTT; cdr3_aa: CASSREYSGNTIYF
clone_size: few; v_call: TRBV11-2; d_call: TRBD2; j_call: TRBJ2-5; cdr3_nt: TGTGCCAGCAGCGCGACTAGCGGGGTCCAAGAGACCCAGTACTTC; cdr3_aa: CASSATSGVQETQYF
clone_size: few; v_call: TRBV7-2; d_call: TRBD2; j_call: TRBJ2-2; cdr3_nt: TGTGCCAGCCACCGGGGGGGCCACACCGGGGAGCTGTTTTTT; cdr3_aa: CASHRGGHTGELFF
clone_size: many; v_call: TRBV3-1; d_call: TRBD1; j_call: TRBJ1-1; cdr3_nt: TGTGCCAGCAGCTCATACAGGGGGCAGATCGAAAAGACTGAAGCTTTCTTT; cdr3_aa: CASSSYRGQIEKTEAFF
clone_size: NA; v_call: TRBV29-1; d_call: NA; j_call: TRBJ2-5; cdr3_nt: TGCAGCGTTGAGTTAGCGAGAGAGACCCAGTACTTC; cdr3_aa: CSVELARETQYF
clone_size: NA; v_call: TRBV7-6; d_call: NA; j_call: TRBJ2-5; cdr3_nt: TGTGCCAGCAGCTCTGAACTATTGAGAGGGAAGTCCAGTGAGACCCAGTACTTC; cdr3_aa: CASSSELLRGKSSETQYF
clone_size: NA; v_call: TRBV6-5; d_call: NA; j_call: TRBJ2-5; cdr3_nt: TGTGCCAGCAAACCATCTCACCAAGAGACCCAGTACTTC; cdr3_aa: CASKPSHQETQYF
clone_size: few; v_call: TRBV14; d_call: NA; j_call: TRBJ1-6; cdr3_nt: TGTGCCAGCAGCCAAGCGGGAGGGAATCGATCACCCCTCCACTTT; cdr3_aa: CASSQAGGNRSPLHF